The rows below give T cell receptor beta chains drawn from one sample of a study of human T cells and chemical hapten exposure. TCRdb reprocessed the 5' RACE reads with MiXCR, giving one entry per CDR3 protein. The sample carries tens of thousands of distinct CDR3 sequences, 7.7% recorded once. Receptor source: a male donor in good health. The CDR3 runs from the conserved cysteine through the conserved F or W. Each record gives: clone size, J gene, V gene, D gene, CDR3 DNA, CDR3 protein. A D gene is named only where the DNA matches it firmly. Size is omitted from some rows. Given values are once, few, many or a class for expanded clones.

size: many; J: TRBJ2-3; V: TRBV29-1; D: TRBD2; DNA: TGCAGCGTTGAGGGGACTAGCGGGGGGGCCGGGTCAGATACGCAGTATTTT; CDR3: CSVEGTSGGAGSDTQYF
size: NA; J: TRBJ1-6; V: TRBV20-1; D: NA; DNA: TGCAGTGCTAGAGATCGTTCGACAGGACACTTCACCCTCCACTTT; CDR3: CSARDRSTGHFTLHF
size: many; J: TRBJ2-3; V: TRBV20-1; D: TRBD2; DNA: TGCAGTGCTAGAGATCTTGCTAGCGGGGACACAGATACGCAGTATTTT; CDR3: CSARDLASGDTDTQYF
size: few; J: TRBJ1-4; V: TRBV7-2; D: TRBD1; DNA: TGTGCCAGCAGCATCGACAGGGGCACTAATGAAAAACTGTTTTTT; CDR3: CASSIDRGTNEKLFF
size: many; J: TRBJ2-7; V: TRBV6-5; D: TRBD2; DNA: TGTGCCTCGAAGCGGGGCTCGTCCTACGAGCAGTACTTC; CDR3: CASKRGSSYEQYF
size: few; J: TRBJ1-3; V: TRBV12-3/TRBV12-4; D: NA; DNA: TGTGCCAGCACCCCGGCGGGGACCACCATATATTTT; CDR3: CASTPAGTTIYF
size: NA; J: TRBJ2-7; V: TRBV20-1; D: TRBD2; DNA: TGCAGTGCTAGTATCAGCGGGAGCTCCTACGAGCAGTACTTC; CDR3: CSASISGSSYEQYF
size: many; J: TRBJ1-6; V: TRBV6-2/TRBV6-3; D: TRBD1; DNA: TGTGCCAGCAGTAACAGGGGGCGCGAGGGGCCCCTCCACTTT; CDR3: CASSNRGREGPLHF
size: NA; J: TRBJ1-5; V: TRBV7-8; D: NA; DNA: TGTGCCAGCAGCGCCCGAGACAGAGTAAATCAGCCCCAGCATTTT; CDR3: CASSARDRVNQPQHF
size: NA; J: TRBJ2-5; V: TRBV4-3; D: TRBD2; DNA: TGCGCCAGCAGCCAAGTGGCGGGGGGGCGAAAGACCCAGTACTTC; CDR3: CASSQVAGGRKTQYF
size: NA; J: TRBJ1-5; V: TRBV6-1; D: NA; DNA: TGTGCCAGCAGTGAGGGGGACTATAGCAATCAGCCCCAGCATTTT; CDR3: CASSEGDYSNQPQHF
size: many; J: TRBJ2-3; V: TRBV7-2; D: TRBD2; DNA: TGTGCCAGCAGCTTAGATTACGGGGGGGCTAGCACAGATACGCAGTATTTT; CDR3: CASSLDYGGASTDTQYF
size: many; J: TRBJ2-3; V: TRBV3-1; D: NA; DNA: TGTGCCAGCAGCCCGACAACAGTGGGCACAGATACGCAGTATTTT; CDR3: CASSPTTVGTDTQYF
size: many; J: TRBJ2-7; V: TRBV3-1; D: TRBD2; DNA: TGTGCCAGCAGCCGTAGCGGGAGGTCTTACGAGCAGTACTTC; CDR3: CASSRSGRSYEQYF
size: NA; J: TRBJ2-3; V: TRBV14; D: TRBD2; DNA: TGTGCCAGCAGCCGAAGCGGGGGGGCCACAGATACGCAGTATTTT; CDR3: CASSRSGGATDTQYF
size: NA; J: TRBJ1-2; V: TRBV5-1; D: NA; DNA: TGCGCCAGCAGCTTGGCCTCACAGGAAGCCTATGGCTACACCTTC; CDR3: CASSLASQEAYGYTF
size: NA; J: TRBJ1-5; V: TRBV12-3/TRBV12-4; D: NA; DNA: TGTGCCAGCAGTTTAGTCTGGGAGTTGCGGTTTCAGCCCCAGCATTTT; CDR3: CASSLVWELRFQPQHF
size: few; J: TRBJ2-1; V: TRBV12-5; D: NA; DNA: TGTGCTAGTGGTTTAGTCTACAATGAGCAGTTCTTC; CDR3: CASGLVYNEQFF
size: many; J: TRBJ2-3; V: TRBV20-1; D: TRBD2; DNA: TGCAGTGCTAGAGATCGGGGGGTTTATGATACGCAGTATTTT; CDR3: CSARDRGVYDTQYF
size: NA; J: TRBJ2-2; V: TRBV9; D: NA; DNA: TGTGCCAGCAGCGCTCCCCTTTCGAACACCGGGGAGCTGTTTTTT; CDR3: CASSAPLSNTGELFF
size: few; J: TRBJ2-1; V: TRBV12-3/TRBV12-4; D: TRBD2; DNA: TGTGCCAGCAGTTTCGCGGGGGTCTCCTACAATGAGCAGTTCTTC; CDR3: CASSFAGVSYNEQFF
size: many; J: TRBJ2-1; V: TRBV12-3/TRBV12-4; D: NA; DNA: TGTGCCAGCAGCCGAGGACAGTCCCCTTGGATCAGCTCCTACAATGAGCAGTTCTTC; CDR3: CASSRGQSPWISSYNEQFF
size: NA; J: TRBJ2-7; V: TRBV29-1; D: NA; DNA: TGCAGCGTTGCGGAACAGTCCTACGAGCAGTACTTC; CDR3: CSVAEQSYEQYF
size: NA; J: TRBJ1-1; V: TRBV7-2; D: NA; DNA: TGTGCCAGCAGCTTAAGTATCGGGTTTGCCTTGAACACTGAAGCTTTCTTT; CDR3: CASSLSIGFALNTEAFF
size: few; J: TRBJ1-2; V: TRBV20-1; D: NA; DNA: TGCAGTGCTAGATCAGAGGGGTTTTCGGGGTACACCTTC; CDR3: CSARSEGFSGYTF
size: many; J: TRBJ2-7; V: TRBV4-2; D: NA; DNA: TGTGCCAGCAGCCCCGACTTCTCCTACGAGCAGTACTTC; CDR3: CASSPDFSYEQYF
size: many; J: TRBJ2-4; V: TRBV7-8; D: NA; DNA: TGTGCCAGCAGCTTAGCCGGGGTTCAGGCCAAAAACATTCAGTACTTC; CDR3: CASSLAGVQAKNIQYF
size: few; J: TRBJ1-3; V: TRBV6-5; D: NA; DNA: TGTGCCAGCAGTGCCTGGAGTGGAAACACCATATATTTT; CDR3: CASSAWSGNTIYF
size: many; J: TRBJ1-5; V: TRBV27; D: TRBD1; DNA: TGTGCCAGCAGTTTCAACAGGGGACAGCCCCAGCATTTT; CDR3: CASSFNRGQPQHF
size: few; J: TRBJ1-1; V: TRBV7-9; D: TRBD1; DNA: TGTGCCAGCAGCTCAACCTCTGGACAGGGGAACACTGAAGCTTTCTTT; CDR3: CASSSTSGQGNTEAFF
size: few; J: TRBJ2-7; V: TRBV10-2; D: NA; DNA: TGCGCCAGCAGTGAGGGGAGCTCCTACGAGCAGTACTTC; CDR3: CASSEGSSYEQYF
size: many; J: TRBJ1-2; V: TRBV12-3/TRBV12-4; D: TRBD1; DNA: TGTGCCAGCAGTCCCCGACAGGGAAGCTATGGCTACACCTTC; CDR3: CASSPRQGSYGYTF
size: NA; J: TRBJ1-5; V: TRBV2; D: NA; DNA: TGTGCCAGCAGTGCGGGTATCAATCAGCCCCAGCATTTT; CDR3: CASSAGINQPQHF
size: once; J: TRBJ2-3; V: TRBV6-4; D: NA; DNA: TGTGCCAGCAGTGACTTACCGGACAGCACAGATACGCAGTATTTT; CDR3: CASSDLPDSTDTQYF
size: NA; J: TRBJ1-1; V: TRBV29-1; D: NA; DNA: TGCAGCGTTGGCCGTCCGGGGAACACTGAAGCTTTCTTT; CDR3: CSVGRPGNTEAFF
size: many; J: TRBJ2-3; V: TRBV7-8; D: TRBD2; DNA: TGTGCCAGCAGCTACCGGACTAGCGGGACAGATACGCAGTATTTT; CDR3: CASSYRTSGTDTQYF
size: many; J: TRBJ1-2; V: TRBV29-1; D: TRBD1; DNA: TGCAGCGCCAAGCTGATTGCACAGGGGGCGACATTTTTTTATGGCTACACCTTC; CDR3: CSAKLIAQGATFFYGYTF
size: NA; J: TRBJ1-5; V: TRBV29-1; D: TRBD1; DNA: TGCAGCGTTGGAGGGGACAGGGACAGCAATCAGCCCCAGCATTTT; CDR3: CSVGGDRDSNQPQHF
size: many; J: TRBJ2-1; V: TRBV20-1; D: TRBD1; DNA: TGCAGTGCCGGGACAGGGGCAGTTGATGAGCAGTTCTTC; CDR3: CSAGTGAVDEQFF
size: NA; J: TRBJ1-5; V: TRBV5-1; D: NA; DNA: TGCGCCAGCAGCTTGGTGGCCCAGGGGTCGCTGGCAGGGCAGCCCCAGCATTTT; CDR3: CASSLVAQGSLAGQPQHF
size: NA; J: TRBJ2-1; V: TRBV6-5; D: TRBD2; DNA: TGTGCCAGCAGTCGTAGCGGGGCGGACAATGAGCAGTTCTTC; CDR3: CASSRSGADNEQFF
size: many; J: TRBJ1-5; V: TRBV27; D: NA; DNA: TGTGCCAGCAGTTTATCGCCAGGCAATCAGCCCCAGCATTTT; CDR3: CASSLSPGNQPQHF